A selection of T cell receptor beta chains follows, all from one sample in a study of CD8 T cells in ankylosing spondylitis. Each CDR3 protein is one row after TCRdb ran MiXCR on the 5' RACE reads. This sample has fewer than 650,000 distinct CDR3 sequences; about 13% occur once, and the top ten carry almost 7%. Input material: blood, either unsorted or a sorted T cell fraction (not recorded which). These receptors were obtained from a male donor with ankylosing spondylitis. Both conserved end residues are part of each CDR3. The D gene is left open where the match is weak. Size tells how often a clone was seen (once, few, many) or the class of an expanded clone, and some rows leave it out.

d_gene	v_gene	j_gene	abundance	CDR3aa	CDR3nt
.	TRBV20-1	TRBJ2-7	.	CSARDRGSSYEQYF	TGCAGTGCTAGAGATCGGGGCAGTTCCTACGAGCAGTACTTC
TRBD2	TRBV20-1	TRBJ2-7	.	CSARDSGRFSEQYF	TGCAGTGCTAGAGATAGCGGGAGGTTCTCCGAGCAGTACTTC
.	TRBV7-2	TRBJ2-2	few	CASSPQSGKIEELFF	TGTGCCAGCAGCCCCCAGTCCGGGAAGATCGAGGAGCTGTTTTTT
TRBD1	TRBV4-1	TRBJ1-4	.	CASSRGGAGGEKLFF	TGCGCCAGCAGCCGGGGAGGGGCAGGGGGTGAAAAACTGTTTTTT
TRBD1	TRBV5-1	TRBJ1-1	.	CASSSDRGDRAEAFF	TGCGCCAGCAGCTCGGACAGGGGCGACCGGGCTGAAGCTTTCTTT
.	TRBV25-1	TRBJ1-6	.	CASNGGWNSPLHF	TGTGCCAGCAACGGGGGCTGGAATTCACCCCTCCACTTT
.	TRBV29-1	TRBJ1-2	many	CSVRGEDGYTF	TGCAGCGTTCGAGGGGAGGATGGCTACACCTTC
TRBD1	TRBV27	TRBJ2-2	.	CASSSPSDRGHAGELFF	TGTGCCAGCAGTTCCCCCTCGGACAGGGGGCACGCCGGGGAGCTGTTTTTT
.	TRBV4-2	TRBJ1-2	many	CASSQERRGANYGYTF	TGTGCCAGCAGCCAAGAACGCCGGGGCGCTAACTATGGCTACACCTTC
.	TRBV5-1	TRBJ2-1	few	CASSDQGQFYNEQFF	TGCGCCAGCAGCGACCAAGGACAGTTCTACAATGAGCAGTTCTTC
.	TRBV20-1	TRBJ1-2	once	CSARDPMNFYGYTF	TGCAGTGCTAGAGACCCGATGAACTTCTATGGCTACACCTTC
.	TRBV5-6	TRBJ1-1	few	CASSFRQDHWGTEAFF	TGTGCCAGCAGCTTCCGACAGGACCACTGGGGGACTGAAGCTTTCTTT
.	TRBV30	TRBJ2-1	.	CACSGGGGAYNEQFF	TGTGCCTGTAGCGGAGGAGGGGGCGCCTACAATGAGCAGTTCTTC
TRBD1	TRBV5-1	TRBJ2-5	few	CASSGGTGGVETQYF	TGCGCCAGCAGCGGAGGGACAGGGGGCGTGGAGACCCAGTACTTC
TRBD1	TRBV14	TRBJ1-2	.	CASSHSIGQATSYGYTF	TGTGCCAGCAGCCACTCTATCGGACAGGCCACCAGTTATGGCTACACCTTC
.	TRBV6-1	TRBJ2-7	few	CASRARRAPPYEQYF	TGTGCCAGCAGAGCTCGACGGGCTCCGCCTTACGAGCAGTACTTC
TRBD1	TRBV4-2	TRBJ2-5	.	CASSQGDRGQETQYF	TGTGCCAGCAGCCAAGGGGACAGGGGGCAAGAGACCCAGTACTTC
.	TRBV20-1	TRBJ2-3	.	CSVRARSTDTQYF	TGCAGTGTCAGGGCCCGGAGCACAGATACGCAGTATTTT
.	TRBV29-1	TRBJ2-1	.	CSALTGSRDEQFF	TGCAGCGCCTTAACCGGGAGTAGGGATGAGCAGTTCTTC
TRBD1	TRBV6-1	TRBJ2-7	.	CASSRLSGTGIEQYF	TGTGCCAGCAGTCGACTGTCCGGGACAGGGATCGAGCAGTACTTC
.	TRBV19	TRBJ2-2	few	CASTGTTNTGELFF	TGTGCCAGTACCGGGACCACGAACACCGGGGAGCTGTTTTTT
TRBD2	TRBV5-1	TRBJ2-3	many	CASSLQREVGDTQYF	TGCGCCAGCAGCTTACAGCGGGAGGTAGGAGATACGCAGTATTTT
.	TRBV5-6	TRBJ2-1	many	CASSPYWVSSYNEQFF	TGTGCCAGCAGCCCCTACTGGGTGAGCTCCTACAATGAGCAGTTCTTC
.	TRBV27	TRBJ2-2	few	CASSLRTSGGELFF	TGTGCCAGCAGTTTACGGACAAGCGGCGGGGAGCTGTTTTTT
.	TRBV6-4	TRBJ1-1	.	CASSEQTNTEAFF	TGTGCCAGCAGTGAACAGACGAACACTGAAGCTTTCTTT
.	TRBV6-5	TRBJ2-7	.	CASSYGTRSYEQYF	TGTGCCAGCAGTTACGGGACACGGAGCTACGAGCAGTACTTC
.	TRBV18	TRBJ2-5	few	CASSPPYQGGTKTQYF	TGTGCCAGCTCACCACCATATCAGGGTGGCACGAAGACCCAGTACTTC
.	TRBV5-1	TRBJ2-5	few	CASRIGAQETQYF	TGCGCCAGCAGGATAGGGGCTCAAGAGACCCAGTACTTC
TRBD2	TRBV11-2	TRBJ2-7	.	CASSLDRLTSGSSYEQYF	TGTGCCAGCAGCCTCGACCGACTGACTAGCGGGAGTTCCTACGAGCAGTACTTC
.	TRBV12-3/TRBV12-4	TRBJ1-2	few	CASLGVDGTRTSGYGYTF	TGTGCCAGCCTAGGAGTCGACGGGACACGGACCTCGGGCTATGGCTACACCTTC
.	TRBV4-1	TRBJ1-6	many	CASSQEGRDNSPLHF	TGCGCCAGCAGCCAAGAGGGGCGGGATAATTCACCCCTCCACTTT
TRBD2	TRBV19	TRBJ2-1	.	CASSIEGLAGNEQFF	TGTGCCAGTAGTATAGAGGGACTAGCGGGCAATGAGCAGTTCTTC
.	TRBV20-1	TRBJ2-1	.	CSGALLSYNEQFF	TGCAGTGGAGCCCTTCTCTCCTACAATGAGCAGTTCTTC
.	TRBV5-1	TRBJ1-1	many	CASSLVGGLNTEAFF	TGCGCCAGCAGCTTGGTGGGGGGGTTGAACACTGAAGCTTTCTTT
TRBD2	TRBV11-2	TRBJ2-5	few	CASSSGLAGGPGLETQYF	TGTGCCAGCAGCTCGGGACTAGCGGGAGGGCCGGGTTTGGAGACCCAGTACTTC
.	TRBV21-1	TRBJ2-1	few	CASSRREPSYNEQFF	TGTGCCAGCAGCCGCAGGGAACCCTCCTACAATGAGCAGTTCTTC
.	TRBV5-6	TRBJ1-5	.	CASSLMTEGQPQHF	TGTGCCAGCAGCTTGATGACCGAGGGTCAGCCCCAGCATTTT
.	TRBV11-2	TRBJ2-5	few	CASSQTSKETQYF	TGTGCCAGCAGCCAAACTAGTAAAGAGACCCAGTACTTC
TRBD2	TRBV20-1	TRBJ2-1	.	CSARAGGLDNEQFF	TGCAGTGCTAGAGCGGGGGGGCTTGACAATGAGCAGTTCTTC
.	TRBV20-1	TRBJ1-1	few	CSAALVGGTEAFF	TGCAGTGCTGCGTTGGTTGGTGGCACTGAAGCTTTCTTT
TRBD2	TRBV5-5	TRBJ2-2	.	CASSLAGTSLGELFF	TGTGCCAGCAGCTTGGCCGGGACTAGCCTGGGGGAGCTGTTTTTT
TRBD2	TRBV9	TRBJ2-4	once	CASSQTSGMGKNIQYF	TGTGCCAGCAGCCAGACTAGCGGGATGGGCAAAAACATTCAGTACTTC
.	TRBV7-9	TRBJ2-1	.	CASSLGSEHNEQFF	TGTGCCAGCAGCTTAGGAAGTGAGCACAATGAGCAGTTCTTC
.	TRBV5-1	TRBJ1-2	few	CASSLPAVYGYTF	TGCGCCAGCAGCTTGCCAGCAGTCTATGGCTACACCTTC
.	TRBV12-3/TRBV12-4	TRBJ2-3	.	CASSRTTGALVPGTDTQYF	TGTGCCAGCAGTAGGACGACAGGCGCACTAGTTCCGGGCACAGATACGCAGTATTTT
TRBD1	TRBV15	TRBJ2-5	.	CATRDRGQETQYF	TGTGCCACCAGGGACAGGGGGCAAGAGACCCAGTACTTC
.	TRBV29-1	TRBJ2-4	many	CSVEFQGKNIQYF	TGCAGCGTTGAGTTCCAGGGGAAAAACATTCAGTACTTC
.	TRBV5-1	TRBJ2-3	few	CASSFRPTDTQYF	TGCGCCAGCAGCTTTCGGCCCACAGATACGCAGTATTTT